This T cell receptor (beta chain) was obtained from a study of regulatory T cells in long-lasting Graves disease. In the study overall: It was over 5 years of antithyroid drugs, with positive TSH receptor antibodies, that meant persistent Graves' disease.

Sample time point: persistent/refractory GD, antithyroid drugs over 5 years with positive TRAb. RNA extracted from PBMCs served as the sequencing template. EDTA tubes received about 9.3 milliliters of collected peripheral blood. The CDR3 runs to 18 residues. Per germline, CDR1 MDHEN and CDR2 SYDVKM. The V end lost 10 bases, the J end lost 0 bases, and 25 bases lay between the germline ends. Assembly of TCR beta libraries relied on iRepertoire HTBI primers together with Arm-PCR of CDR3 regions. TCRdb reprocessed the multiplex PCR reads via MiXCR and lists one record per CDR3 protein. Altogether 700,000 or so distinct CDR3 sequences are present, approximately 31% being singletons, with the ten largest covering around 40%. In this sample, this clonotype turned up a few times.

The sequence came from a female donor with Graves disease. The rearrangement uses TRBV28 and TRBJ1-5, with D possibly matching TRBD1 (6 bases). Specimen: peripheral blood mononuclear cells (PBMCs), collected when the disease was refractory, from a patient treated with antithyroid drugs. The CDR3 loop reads CATYAQGQGVRSNQPQHF. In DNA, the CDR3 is TGTGCCACCTATGCGCAGGGGCAAGGGGTGCGTAGCAATCAGCCCCAGCATTTT.